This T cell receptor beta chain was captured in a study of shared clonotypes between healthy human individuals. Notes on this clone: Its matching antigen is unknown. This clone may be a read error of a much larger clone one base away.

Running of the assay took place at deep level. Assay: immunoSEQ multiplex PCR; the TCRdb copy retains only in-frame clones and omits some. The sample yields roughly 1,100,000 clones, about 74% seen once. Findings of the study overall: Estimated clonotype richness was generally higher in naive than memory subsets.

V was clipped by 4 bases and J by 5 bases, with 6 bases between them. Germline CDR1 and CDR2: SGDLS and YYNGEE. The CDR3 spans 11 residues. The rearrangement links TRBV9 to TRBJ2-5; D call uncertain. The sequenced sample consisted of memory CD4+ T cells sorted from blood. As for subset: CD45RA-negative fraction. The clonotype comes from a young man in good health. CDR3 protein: CASSSRETQYF. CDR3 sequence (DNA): TGTGCCAGCAGCTCCCGGGAGACCCAGTACTTC.